Listed here are 15 T cell receptor beta chains from one sample, sequenced in a study of shared clonotypes between healthy human individuals. Measured with immunoSEQ multiplex PCR; TCRdb has only the in-frame clones, and not every one. The repertoire holds about 710,000 clones, with approximately 72% as singletons. The sample consisted of memory CD4+ T cells sorted from blood. The subset: CD45RA-negative fraction. The receptors were gathered from a woman in her thirties in good health.

The J gene is TRBJ2-7, the V gene TRBV21-1. TRBV21-1 is noted as a pseudogene. CDR3 length: 15 residues. The CDR3 DNA is TGTGCCAGCAGCAAAGCCGGCGGCGGACCCTACGAGCAGTACTTC. Amino acids: CASSKAGGGPYEQYF.

The chain employs TRBV12-5 and TRBJ1-1; D uncertain. The CDR3 is made up of 12 amino acids. Trimming took 8 bases from V and 1 from J, leaving 8 bases between them. Germline V gene sequence: CDR1 LGHNT, CDR2 FRNRAP. The chain's CDR3 is CASRAQNTEAFF. The CDR3 nucleotides are TGTGCTAGTCGAGCCCAGAACACTGAAGCTTTCTTT.

The chain joins TRBV19 to TRBJ2-2; no clear D. The germline CDR1 and CDR2 sequences are LNHDA and SQIVND (reference sequence). The CDR3 length is 11 residues. The V gene lost 4 bases and the J gene lost 4 bases, with 1 base spanning the gap. CDR3 sequence: CASSTTGELFF. CDR3 DNA: TGTGCCAGTAGTACCACCGGGGAGCTGTTTTTT.

The V gene is TRBV20-1, the J gene TRBJ2-7; unclear D gene. V was cut by 2 bases and J by 1 base, with 3 bases left in between. Germline loops: CDR1 DFQATT, CDR2 SNEGSKA (reference sequence). This CDR3 comprises 11 residues. Here the CDR3 DNA reads TGCAGTGCTAGACAGTCCTACGAGCAGTACTTC. Its protein is CSARQSYEQYF.

The rearrangement links TRBV19 to TRBJ2-1; 9 nucleotides agree with TRBD2. The germline V gene encodes CDR1 LNHDA and CDR2 SQIVND (reference sequence). Losses at the gene ends were 10 bases for V and 4 bases for J; bases not matched to a gene: 11. The CDR3 is 15 amino acids. The CDR3 reads CATRPLAGRYNEQFF. In DNA form, the CDR3 reads TGTGCCACCCGCCCCCTAGCGGGAAGGTACAATGAGCAGTTCTTC.

The chain combines TRBV28 with TRBJ2-3, with 8 positions matching TRBD2. The CDR3 has 14 residues. V was pared by 6 bases and J by 3 bases, with 5 bases of the junction left unmatched. In germline, CDR1 is MDHEN, CDR2 SYDVKM. CDR3 bases: TGTGCCAGCAGCTTCAGCGGGAGAACAGATACGCAGTATTTT. Protein product: CASSFSGRTDTQYF.

This clone has just a few counts. Other DNA sequences in this sample translate to the same CDR3. The chain combines TRBV19 with TRBJ2-3, with TRBD2 matching 9 bases. From germline, CDR1 is LNHDA and CDR2 SQIVND (reference sequence). This CDR3 contains 14 residues. With 6 bases clipped from V and 0 bases from J, the junction kept 1 base outside the gene matches. The chain's CDR3 is CASRTSGSTDTQYF. CDR3 in DNA: TGTGCCAGTAGGACTAGCGGCAGCACAGATACGCAGTATTTT.

As concerns this clone: A read error may be the cause here, since a much bigger clone is one base away. The chain links TRBV7-2 to TRBJ2-5, with D possibly called TRBD1 or TRBD2 (9 bases each). The J call may be in error: the DNA end matches TRBJ2-7 better. The CDR3 has 16 residues. The germline V gene encodes CDR1 SGHTA and CDR2 FQGNSA. CDR3 loop: CAGSAGGTGRNYEQYF. Written as DNA, the CDR3 is TGTGCCGGCAGCGCGGGAGGGACAGGGAGAAACTACGAGCAGTACTTC.

This clone has more than one count but fewer than ten. This chain uses TRBV2 with TRBJ1-3; possibly TRBD1 for D (6 bases). From germline, CDR1 is SNHLY and CDR2 FYNNEI. V gave up 7 bases and J gave up 1 base, with 20 bases separating them. CDR3 length equals 17 residues. The CDR3 region is CASTRRRTAPSGNTIYF. The CDR3 nucleotides read TGTGCCAGCACCCGAAGGAGGACAGCTCCTTCTGGAAACACCATATATTTT.

The gene calls are TRBV5-8 and TRBJ2-7; 7 nucleotides match TRBD2. With V trimmed by 7 bases and J by 7 bases, 14 bases remained unmatched. Germline assignment: CDR1 SGHTS and CDR2 YDEGEE. The CDR3 totals 14 residues. Here the CDR3 DNA reads TGTGCCAGCGGGTCCGGGCAGACTAGCAGAGAGCAGTACTTC. Residues: CASGSGQTSREQYF.

The chain has TRBV6-1 and TRBJ2-1, with 13 bases aligning to TRBD2. The CDR3 extends over 15 amino acids. The germline V gene has CDR1 MNHNS and CDR2 SASEGT. V lost 8 bases and J lost 4; bases outside the gene matches: 5. The CDR3 coding sequence is TGTGCCAGCCAACTAGCGGGAGGGCCTTACAATGAGCAGTTCTTC. Amino acids: CASQLAGGPYNEQFF.

This clone occurred a few times. The genes are TRBV11-2 and TRBJ2-2; 12 nucleotides match TRBD1. The germline CDR1 and CDR2 sequences are SGHAT and FQNNGV. V trimming: 6 bases; J trimming: 6 bases; junction bases outside the gene matches: 5. The CDR3 is made up of 15 amino acids. Written as DNA, the CDR3 is TGTGCCAGCAGATCCGGGACAGGGGGCTCCGGGGAGCTGTTTTTT. Its translation is CASRSGTGGSGELFF.

The V gene is TRBV5-4, the J gene TRBJ2-7, with a possible D match to TRBD2 (5 bases). The V end was cut by 3 bases, the J end by 6 bases, with 10 bases between. This CDR3 is 12 amino acids long. Germline CDR1 SGHNT, CDR2 YYREEE (reference sequence). The CDR3 reads CASSSPGFEQYF. DNA for the CDR3: TGTGCCAGCAGCTCCCCGGGGTTCGAGCAGTACTTC.

This clone appeared a few times. The CDR3 sequence is CASSIFSGDTQYF. The CDR3 DNA follows: TGTGCCAGCAGTATCTTTTCGGGGGATACGCAGTATTTT. The rearrangement uses TRBV2 and TRBJ2-3; possibly TRBD2 for D (5 bases). Germline loops: CDR1 SNHLY, CDR2 FYNNEI. The CDR3 extends over 13 amino acids. V gave up 5 bases and J gave up 6 bases, with 12 bases separating them. Complete variable domain (other parts from reference TRBV2 and TRBJ2-3): EPEVTQTPSHQVTQMGQEVILRCVPISNHLYFYWYRQILGQKVEFLVSFYNNEISEKSEIFDDQFSVERPDGSNFTLKIRSTKLEDSAMYFCASSIFSGDTQYFGPGTRLTVL.

The sample holds one count of this clone. As DNA, the CDR3 is TGTGCCAGTAGTGAAACAGCGGGAGGTTACCAAGAGACCCAGTACTTC. Residues: CASSETAGGYQETQYF. The chain uses TRBV19 and TRBJ2-5, with 9 positions matching TRBD2. The CDR3 sequence is 16 residues long. Unmatched junction bases numbered 7, after V lost 5 bases and J lost 0 bases. Germline CDR1 is LNHDA and CDR2 is SQIVND (reference sequence).